The T cell receptor beta chain under discussion was sequenced for a study of cytomegalovirus exposure and HLA in healthy donors. Looking at the study overall: For the approximately 410 genotyped donors, 75% to 90% fell within the Caucasian-associated ancestry cluster.

Trimming pared 4 bases from V and 4 bases from J, leaving 13 bases between. The CDR3 runs to 14 residues. Germline CDR1 and CDR2: MDHEN and SYDVKM. The PCR used 60 Vbeta and 13 Jbeta primers. Method: immunoSEQ multiplex PCR; TCRdb's copy keeps in-frame clones and lacks some. The sample consists of roughly 140,000 clones, 80% to 90% of them appearing once. Comment on this clone: The antigen is unknown.

General observations from the study: According to a later analysis, most TCR beta chains associated with CMV appeared HLA-restricted.

This sequence originates from a woman in her late teens or twenties in good health and CMV-seronegative. The chain uses TRBV28 and TRBJ1-1, with D perhaps TRBD1 (6 bases). The specimen was PBMCs. This CDR3 is CASSSTGLATEAFF. In DNA form, the CDR3 reads TGTGCCAGCAGTTCGACAGGATTGGCCACTGAAGCTTTCTTT.